A selection of T cell receptor beta chains follows, all from one sample in a study of shared clonotypes between healthy human individuals. Libraries were prepared by immunoSEQ multiplex PCR; TCRdb keeps only in-frame clonotypes and omits some of them. The repertoire holds about 800,000 clones, 95% to 97% seen once, with over 0.2% in the top ten. Sequences were obtained from naive CD8+ T cells sorted from blood. These receptors came from a young man in good health. Both conserved end residues are part of each CDR3. The D gene is left open where the match is weak. The size of a clone is reported for some rows only, either as once, few or many, or as a class for expanded clones.

size,V,J,D,DNA,CDR3
-,TRBV28,TRBJ2-1,TRBD2,TGTGCCAGCAGTTCCCCGAAGGCGGGAGACGGTTACAATGAGCAGTTCTTC,CASSSPKAGDGYNEQFF
-,TRBV27,TRBJ2-7,-,TGTGCCAGCAGTTGGGGGGGGCCCTCCTACGAGCAGTACTTC,CASSWGGPSYEQYF
-,TRBV5-4,TRBJ2-7,TRBD1,TGTGCCAGCAGCTTTTGGGACAGGGACTACGAGCAGTACTTC,CASSFWDRDYEQYF
-,TRBV9,TRBJ2-1,-,TGTGCCAGCGGGCGTTTGGGCGAGCAGTTCTTC,CASGRLGEQFF
-,TRBV5-5,TRBJ1-2,TRBD1,TGTGCCAGCAGCTTGGCGAGCGGGACAGTATATGGCTACACCTTC,CASSLASGTVYGYTF
-,TRBV7-6,TRBJ2-7,TRBD2,TGTGCCAGCAGCTCAAAGCGGGATGACTACGAGCAGTACTTC,CASSSKRDDYEQYF
-,TRBV5-4,TRBJ2-1,-,TGTGCCAGCAGCGCTCTGGGAGAGTTCGATGAGCAGTTCTTC,CASSALGEFDEQFF
-,TRBV29-1,TRBJ2-7,-,TGCAGCGTTGAAGTAACACAGGGCGAGACCTACGAGCAGTACTTC,CSVEVTQGETYEQYF
-,TRBV6-1,TRBJ1-1,-,TGTGCCAGCAGTGAAAGGGGTAATGAAGCTTTCTTT,CASSERGNEAFF
-,TRBV4-1,TRBJ2-7,TRBD2,TGCGCCAGCAGCCCCCGAGGTAGCGGGGACTCCTACGAGCAGTACTTC,CASSPRGSGDSYEQYF
once,TRBV29-1,TRBJ2-7,-,TGCAGCGTTGACGCGGGCGACGACTACGAGCAGTACTTC,CSVDAGDDYEQYF
-,TRBV5-6,TRBJ1-5,-,TGTGCCAGCAGTAAACCCCAGCAGCCCCAGCATTTT,CASSKPQQPQHF
-,TRBV29-1,TRBJ2-5,-,TGCAGCGTGCGTGGGCCTCAGGGTTTAGGAGAGACCCAGTACTTC,CSVRGPQGLGETQYF
-,TRBV28,TRBJ1-2,TRBD1,TGTGCCAGCAGTTCACCAATAAACAGGGGGCGGGTCCCTACTGGCTACACCTTC,CASSSPINRGRVPTGYTF
-,TRBV29-1,TRBJ2-1,-,TGCAGCGTTGAACACCAATACAATGAGCAGTTCTTC,CSVEHQYNEQFF
once,TRBV7-9,TRBJ2-5,-,TGTGCCAGCACCTCGCTCCAAACAGGGCCCTACCAAGAGACCCAGTACTTC,CASTSLQTGPYQETQYF
-,TRBV15,TRBJ2-7,-,TGTGCCACCAGTTCAAACTACGAGCAGTACTTC,CATSSNYEQYF
-,TRBV5-1,TRBJ1-1,TRBD1,TGCGCCAGCAGCAACAGGGGACAGGCAACGGAAGCTTTCTTT,CASSNRGQATEAFF
-,TRBV2,TRBJ1-3,-,TGTGCCAGCAGTGTCCCATCGGGAGGAAACACCATATATTTT,CASSVPSGGNTIYF
-,TRBV14,TRBJ2-5,-,TGTGCCAGCAGCCAAGATCTGGGGGCCGGTTTTGGGGAGACCCAGTACTTC,CASSQDLGAGFGETQYF
-,TRBV5-1,TRBJ1-1,TRBD1,TGCGCCAGCAGCTTGGGGACAGGGAGGGTCGAAGCTTTCTTT,CASSLGTGRVEAFF
-,TRBV7-9,TRBJ2-2,-,TGTGCCAGCAGCTCGAATAATCCGGGACTTAAGAACACCGGGGAGCTGTTTTTT,CASSSNNPGLKNTGELFF
-,TRBV7-9,TRBJ2-2,-,TGTGCCAGCCCCACAACCCTGCGGCGGGATTACACCGGGGAGCTGTTTTTT,CASPTTLRRDYTGELFF
-,TRBV14,TRBJ2-3,-,TGTGCCAGCAGCCAAGATGGAAAGGATACGCAGTATTTT,CASSQDGKDTQYF
-,TRBV10-1,TRBJ2-1,TRBD1,TGCGCCAGCAGCCCTCGGACAGGGGTCTATGAGCAGTTCTTC,CASSPRTGVYEQFF
-,TRBV27,TRBJ1-4,-,TGTAGGGGGGCTGTGGGAAAACTGTTTTTT,CRGAVGKLFF
-,TRBV27,TRBJ1-1,-,TGTGCCAGCAGTCCGAGTACCAGTGGGAACACTGAAGCTTTCTTT,CASSPSTSGNTEAFF
-,TRBV5-1,TRBJ2-7,-,TGCGCCAGCAGCTTGGGACGAGGGACCCACGAGCAGTACTTC,CASSLGRGTHEQYF
-,TRBV6-5,TRBJ2-2,-,TGTGCCAGCAACGTCGGCCGGTCCACCGGGGAGCTGTTTTTT,CASNVGRSTGELFF
-,TRBV4-2,TRBJ2-7,TRBD2,TGTGCCAGCACTAGCGGACCGTCCTACGAGCAGTACTTC,CASTSGPSYEQYF
-,TRBV14,TRBJ1-4,-,TGTGCCAGCAGCCAACGGGTCTATGAAAAACTGTTTTTT,CASSQRVYEKLFF
-,TRBV5-6,TRBJ2-7,-,TGTGCCAGCAGCTTAAGACTAGTCGGATTTGGCGAGCAGTACTTC,CASSLRLVGFGEQYF
-,TRBV10-1,TRBJ2-3,TRBD2,TGCGCCAGCAGTGCGGAAGCTAGCGGGAGGGATACGCAGTATTTT,CASSAEASGRDTQYF
-,TRBV7-9,TRBJ2-3,TRBD2,TGTGCCAGCAGCCCAGGGACTAGCGGGAGGGGAGATACGCAGTATTTT,CASSPGTSGRGDTQYF
-,TRBV29-1,TRBJ2-1,TRBD2,TGCAGCGTTGAGCTAGCGGGTAGCTCCTACAATGAGCAGTTCTTC,CSVELAGSSYNEQFF
once,TRBV5-6,TRBJ2-1,TRBD2,TGTGCCAGCAGCTTTAGCGGGAACGGTGAGCAGTTCTTC,CASSFSGNGEQFF
-,TRBV28,TRBJ2-7,TRBD2,TGTGCCAGCACGGATAGCGGGAGCGCCCCTGACGAGCAGTACTTC,CASTDSGSAPDEQYF